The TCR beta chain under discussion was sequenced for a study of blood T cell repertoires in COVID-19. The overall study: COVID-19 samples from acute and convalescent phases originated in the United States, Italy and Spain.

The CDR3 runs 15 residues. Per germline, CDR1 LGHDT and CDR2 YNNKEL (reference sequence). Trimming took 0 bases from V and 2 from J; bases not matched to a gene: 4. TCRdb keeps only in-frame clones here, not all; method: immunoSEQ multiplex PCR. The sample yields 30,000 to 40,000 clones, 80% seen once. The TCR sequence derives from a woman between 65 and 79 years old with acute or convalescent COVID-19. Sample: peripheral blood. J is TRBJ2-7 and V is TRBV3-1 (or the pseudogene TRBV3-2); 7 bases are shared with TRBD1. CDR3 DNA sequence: TGTGCCAGCAGCCAAGACCCGGGACAGCCCTACGAGCAGTACTTC. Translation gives CASSQDPGQPYEQYF.